This TCR beta chain was retrieved from a study of blood T cells in healthy people across ages. Combining a sample-barcoded 5' primer with a J-beta primer mix, a second PCR ran for about 7 to 11 cycles. Every individual sample yielded 2.5 million or more paired-end reads (each containing CDR3). MiXCR was run by TCRdb on the 5' RACE reads, yielding one entry per CDR3 protein. The sample lists some 760,000 distinct CDR3 sequences, 25% occurring once. With V trimmed by 0 bases and J by 2 bases, 6 bases remained unmatched. The length of the CDR3 is 17 residues. From germline, CDR1 is DFQATT and CDR2 SNEGSKA (reference sequence). Study-level findings and limits: Estimates based on one million T cells were treated as lower bounds.

This clonotype has only a few counts. The antigen remains undetermined. The same sample was also used in a study of T cells of mothers and their children. Turning to that study: The donors comprised about 6 children and their three healthy Caucasian mothers.

The clonotype originates from a boy younger than 18 in good health. This rearrangement joins TRBV20-1 to TRBJ2-7; 14 bases are a match to TRBD2. The sample was blood. The CDR3 DNA sequence: TGCAGTGCTAGAGAGACTAGCGGGGGGGCTTATCCCTACGAGCAGTACTTC. Encoded protein: CSARETSGGAYPYEQYF.